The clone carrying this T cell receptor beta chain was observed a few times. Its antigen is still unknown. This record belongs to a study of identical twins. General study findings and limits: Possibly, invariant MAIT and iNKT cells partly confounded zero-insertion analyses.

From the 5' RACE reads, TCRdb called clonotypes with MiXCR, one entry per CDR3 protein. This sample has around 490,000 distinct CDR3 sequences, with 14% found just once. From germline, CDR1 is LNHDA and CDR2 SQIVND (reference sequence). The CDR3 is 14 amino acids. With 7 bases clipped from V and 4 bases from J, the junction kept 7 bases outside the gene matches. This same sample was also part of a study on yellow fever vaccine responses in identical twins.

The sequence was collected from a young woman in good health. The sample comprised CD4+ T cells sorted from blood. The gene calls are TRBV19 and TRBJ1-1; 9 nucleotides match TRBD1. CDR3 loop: CASKRGQGVTEAFF. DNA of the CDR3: TGTGCCAGTAAAAGGGGACAGGGAGTCACTGAAGCTTTCTTT.